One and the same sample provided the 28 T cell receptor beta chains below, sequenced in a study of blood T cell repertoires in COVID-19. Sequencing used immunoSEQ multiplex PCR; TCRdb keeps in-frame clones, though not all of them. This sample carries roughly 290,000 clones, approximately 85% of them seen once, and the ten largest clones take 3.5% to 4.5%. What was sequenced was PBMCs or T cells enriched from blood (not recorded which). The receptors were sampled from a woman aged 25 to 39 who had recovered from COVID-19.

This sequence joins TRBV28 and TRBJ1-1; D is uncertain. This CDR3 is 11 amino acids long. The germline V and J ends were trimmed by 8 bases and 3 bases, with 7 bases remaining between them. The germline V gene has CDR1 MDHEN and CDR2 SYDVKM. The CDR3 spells CASRRDTEAFF. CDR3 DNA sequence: TGTGCCAGCCGGAGGGACACTGAAGCTTTCTTT.

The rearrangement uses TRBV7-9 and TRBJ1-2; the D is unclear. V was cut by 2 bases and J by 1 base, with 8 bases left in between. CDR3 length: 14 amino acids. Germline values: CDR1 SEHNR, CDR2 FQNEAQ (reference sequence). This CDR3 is CASSLYSNNYGYTF. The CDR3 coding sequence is TGTGCCAGCAGCTTATACAGCAATAACTATGGCTACACCTTC.

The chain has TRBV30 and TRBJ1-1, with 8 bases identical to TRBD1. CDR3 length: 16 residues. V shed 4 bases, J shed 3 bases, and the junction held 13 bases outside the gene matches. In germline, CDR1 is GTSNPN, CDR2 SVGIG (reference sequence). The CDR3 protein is CAWKFGTGLWDTEAFF. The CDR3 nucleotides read TGTGCCTGGAAATTCGGGACAGGTCTGTGGGACACTGAAGCTTTCTTT.

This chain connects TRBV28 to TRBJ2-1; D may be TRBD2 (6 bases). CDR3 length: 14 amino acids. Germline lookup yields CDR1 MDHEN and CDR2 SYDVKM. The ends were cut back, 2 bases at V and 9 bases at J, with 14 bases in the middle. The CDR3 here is CASSLVEGRGEQFF. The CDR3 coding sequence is TGTGCCAGCAGTTTAGTGGAGGGGCGGGGTGAGCAGTTCTTC.

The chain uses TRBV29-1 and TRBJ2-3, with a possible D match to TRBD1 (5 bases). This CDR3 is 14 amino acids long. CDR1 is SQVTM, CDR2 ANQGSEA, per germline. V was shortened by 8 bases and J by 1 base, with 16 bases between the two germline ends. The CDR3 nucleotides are TGCAGCTTCTGCTCCCAGGGTCGCACAGATACGCAGTATTTT. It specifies CSFCSQGRTDTQYF.

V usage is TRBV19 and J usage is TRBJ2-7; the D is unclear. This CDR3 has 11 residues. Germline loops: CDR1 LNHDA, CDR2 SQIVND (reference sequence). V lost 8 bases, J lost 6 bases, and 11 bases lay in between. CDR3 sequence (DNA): TGTGCCAGTTCCTACTACGGCGAGCAGTACTTC. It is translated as CASSYYGEQYF.

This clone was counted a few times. The CDR3 sequence: CASSPRQGLTFF. CDR3 nucleotides: TGTGCCAGCAGCCCAAGGCAGGGTTTGACTTTCTTT. The rearrangement joins TRBV5-5 to TRBJ1-1; D possibly corresponds to TRBD1 (5 bases). This CDR3 is built from 12 residues. V was cut by 4 bases and J by 12 bases, with 16 bases left in between. Germline V gene data show CDR1 as SGHKS and CDR2 as YYEKEE (reference sequence).

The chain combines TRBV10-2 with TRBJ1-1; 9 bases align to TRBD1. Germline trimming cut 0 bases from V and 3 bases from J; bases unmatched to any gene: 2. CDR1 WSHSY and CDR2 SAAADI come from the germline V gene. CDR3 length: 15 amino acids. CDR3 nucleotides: TGCGCCAGCAGTGAGTCGAGGACAGGGGACACTGAAGCTTTCTTT. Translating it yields CASSESRTGDTEAFF.

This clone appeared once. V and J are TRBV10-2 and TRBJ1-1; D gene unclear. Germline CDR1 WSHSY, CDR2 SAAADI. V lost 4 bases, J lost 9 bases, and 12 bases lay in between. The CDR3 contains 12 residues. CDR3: CASSGGSGQAFF. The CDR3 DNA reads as TGCGCCAGCAGTGGGGGAAGCGGGCAAGCTTTCTTT.

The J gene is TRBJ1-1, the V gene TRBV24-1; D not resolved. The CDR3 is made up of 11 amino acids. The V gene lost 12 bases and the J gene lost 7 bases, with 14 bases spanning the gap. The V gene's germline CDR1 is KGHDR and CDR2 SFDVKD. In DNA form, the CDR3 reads TGTGCCTCCTCGGGTGGAGATGAAGCTTTCTTT. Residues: CASSGGDEAFF.

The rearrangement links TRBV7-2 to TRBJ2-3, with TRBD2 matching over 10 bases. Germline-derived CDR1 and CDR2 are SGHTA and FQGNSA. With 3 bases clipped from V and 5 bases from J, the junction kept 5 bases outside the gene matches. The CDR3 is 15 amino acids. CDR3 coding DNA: TGTGCCAGCAGCTTCGCTAGCGGGAGTGGAGATACGCAGTATTTT. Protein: CASSFASGSGDTQYF. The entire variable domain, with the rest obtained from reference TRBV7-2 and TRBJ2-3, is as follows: GAGVSQSPSNKVTEKGKDVELRCDPISGHTALYWYRQSLGQGLEFLIYFQGNSAPDKSGLPSDRFSAERTGGSVSTLTIQRTQQEDSAVYLCASSFASGSGDTQYFGPGTRLTVL.

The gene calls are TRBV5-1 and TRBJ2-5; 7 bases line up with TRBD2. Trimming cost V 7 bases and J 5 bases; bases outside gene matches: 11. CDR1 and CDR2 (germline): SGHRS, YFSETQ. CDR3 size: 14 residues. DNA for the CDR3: TGCGCCAGCGCCCGGGGGGAGCGCGAGGAGACCCAGTACTTC. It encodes CASARGEREETQYF. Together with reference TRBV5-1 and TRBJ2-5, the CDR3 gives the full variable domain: KAGVTQTPRYLIKTRGQQVTLSCSPISGHRSVSWYQQTPGQGLQFLFEYFSETQRNKGNFPGRFSGRQFSNSRSEMNVSTLELGDSALYLCASARGEREETQYFGPGTRLLVL.

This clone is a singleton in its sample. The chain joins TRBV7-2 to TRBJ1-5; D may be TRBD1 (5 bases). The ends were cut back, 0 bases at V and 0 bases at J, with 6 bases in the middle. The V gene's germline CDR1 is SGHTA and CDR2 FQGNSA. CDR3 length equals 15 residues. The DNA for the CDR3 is TGTGCCAGCAGCTTAGCAGGGGCTAGCAATCAGCCCCAGCATTTT. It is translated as CASSLAGASNQPQHF.

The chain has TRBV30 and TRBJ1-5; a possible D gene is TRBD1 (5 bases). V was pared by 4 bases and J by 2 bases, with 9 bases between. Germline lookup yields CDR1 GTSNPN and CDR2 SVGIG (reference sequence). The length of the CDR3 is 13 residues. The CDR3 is CAWTPRGNQPQHF. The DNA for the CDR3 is TGTGCCTGGACCCCCAGGGGCAATCAGCCCCAGCATTTT.

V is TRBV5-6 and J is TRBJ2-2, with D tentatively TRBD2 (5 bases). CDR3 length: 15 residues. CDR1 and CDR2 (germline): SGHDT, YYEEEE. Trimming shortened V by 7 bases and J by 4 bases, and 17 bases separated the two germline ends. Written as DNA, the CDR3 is TGTGCCAGCTCAATGGACTTCAGCCCCACCGGGGAGCTGTTTTTT. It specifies CASSMDFSPTGELFF. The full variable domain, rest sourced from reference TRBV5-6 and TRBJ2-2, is DAGVTQSPTHLIKTRGQQVTLRCSPKSGHDTVSWYQQALGQGPQFIFQYYEEEERQRGNFPDRFSGHQFPNYSSELNVNALLLGDSALYLCASSMDFSPTGELFFGEGSRLTVL.

CDR3 loop: CATSVGGVEYF. The CDR3 bases are TGTGCCACCAGTGTAGGGGGAGTCGAGTATTTT. The chain is built from TRBV24-1 and TRBJ2-3; the D gene is possibly TRBD1 (6 bases). V was trimmed by 5 bases and J by 13 bases, leaving 12 bases between them. Looked up from germline, CDR1 is KGHDR and CDR2 is SFDVKD. The CDR3 spans 11 residues.

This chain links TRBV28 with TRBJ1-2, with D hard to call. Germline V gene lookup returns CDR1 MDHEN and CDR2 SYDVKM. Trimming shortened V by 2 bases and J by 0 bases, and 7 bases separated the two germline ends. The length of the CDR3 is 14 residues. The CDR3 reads CASSLGGTNYGYTF. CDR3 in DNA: TGTGCCAGCAGTTTAGGCGGCACTAACTATGGCTACACCTTC.

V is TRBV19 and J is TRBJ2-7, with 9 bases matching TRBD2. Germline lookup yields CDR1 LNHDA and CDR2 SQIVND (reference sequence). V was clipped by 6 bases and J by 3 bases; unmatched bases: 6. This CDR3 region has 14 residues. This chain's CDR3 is CASSIIAGDYEQYF. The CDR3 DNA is TGTGCCAGTAGCATTATAGCGGGAGACTACGAGCAGTACTTC.

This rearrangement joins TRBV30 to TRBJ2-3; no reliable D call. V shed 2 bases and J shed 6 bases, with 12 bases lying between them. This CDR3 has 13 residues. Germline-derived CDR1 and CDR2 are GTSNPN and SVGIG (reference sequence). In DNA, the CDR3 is TGTGCCTGGAGTTCCGGTCCTAGGGATACGCAGTATTTT. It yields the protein CAWSSGPRDTQYF.

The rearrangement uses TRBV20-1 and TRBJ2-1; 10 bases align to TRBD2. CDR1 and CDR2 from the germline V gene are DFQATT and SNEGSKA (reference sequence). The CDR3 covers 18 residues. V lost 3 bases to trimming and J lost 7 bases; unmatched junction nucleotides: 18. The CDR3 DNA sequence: TGCAGTGCTAGTCGAGGTGCTCGAGCGGGGGGGCTTATGAATGAGCAGTTCTTC. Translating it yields CSASRGARAGGLMNEQFF.

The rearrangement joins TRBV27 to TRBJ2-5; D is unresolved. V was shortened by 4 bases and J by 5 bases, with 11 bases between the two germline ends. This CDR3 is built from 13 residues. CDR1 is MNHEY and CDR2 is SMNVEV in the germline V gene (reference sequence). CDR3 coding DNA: TGTGCCAGCAGTTCTAACGCAATGGAGACCCAGTACTTC. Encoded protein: CASSSNAMETQYF.

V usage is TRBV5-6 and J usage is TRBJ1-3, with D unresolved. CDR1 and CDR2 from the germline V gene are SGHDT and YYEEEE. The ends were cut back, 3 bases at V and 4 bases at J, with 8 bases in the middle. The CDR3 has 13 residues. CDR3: CASSWPSGNTIYF. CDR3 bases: TGTGCCAGCAGCTGGCCTTCCGGAAACACCATATATTTT.

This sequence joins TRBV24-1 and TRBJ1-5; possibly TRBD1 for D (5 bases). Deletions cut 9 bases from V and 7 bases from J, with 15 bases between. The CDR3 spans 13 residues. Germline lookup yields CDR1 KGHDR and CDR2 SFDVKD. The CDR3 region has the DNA TGTGCCACCCAAAGGGGATCCCAACAGCCCCAGCATTTT. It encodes CATQRGSQQPQHF.

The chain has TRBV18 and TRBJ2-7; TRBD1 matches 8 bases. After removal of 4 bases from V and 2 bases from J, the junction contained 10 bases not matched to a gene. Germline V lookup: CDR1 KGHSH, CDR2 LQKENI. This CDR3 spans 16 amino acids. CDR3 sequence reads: CASSLTTTGEAYEQYF. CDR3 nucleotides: TGTGCCAGCTCACTCACAACGACAGGGGAAGCCTACGAGCAGTACTTC.

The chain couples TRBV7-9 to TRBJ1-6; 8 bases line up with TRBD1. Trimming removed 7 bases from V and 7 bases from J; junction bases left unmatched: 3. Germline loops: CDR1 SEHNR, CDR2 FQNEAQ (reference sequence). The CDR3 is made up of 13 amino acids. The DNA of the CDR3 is TGTGCCAGCAACCAGGGGGCAAATTCACCCCTCCACTTT. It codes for CASNQGANSPLHF.

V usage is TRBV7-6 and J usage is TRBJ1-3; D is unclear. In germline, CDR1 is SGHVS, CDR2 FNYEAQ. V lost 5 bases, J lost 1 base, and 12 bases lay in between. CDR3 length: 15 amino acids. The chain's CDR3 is CASSQNRRSGNTIYF. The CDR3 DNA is TGTGCCAGCAGCCAGAACCGGAGATCTGGAAACACCATATATTTT.

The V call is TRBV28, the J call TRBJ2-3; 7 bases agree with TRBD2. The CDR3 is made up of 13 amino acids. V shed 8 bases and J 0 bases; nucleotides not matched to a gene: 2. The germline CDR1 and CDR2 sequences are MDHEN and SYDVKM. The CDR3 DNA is TGTGCCAGCGGGCGGGGGAGCACAGATACGCAGTATTTT. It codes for CASGRGSTDTQYF.

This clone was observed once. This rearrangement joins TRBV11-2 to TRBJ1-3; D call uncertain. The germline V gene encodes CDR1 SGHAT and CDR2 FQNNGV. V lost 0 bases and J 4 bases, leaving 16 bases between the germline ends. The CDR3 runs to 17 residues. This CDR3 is CASSLDPLHSQGNTIYF. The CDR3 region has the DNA TGTGCCAGCAGCTTAGATCCATTGCATTCACAAGGAAACACCATATATTTT.